This T cell receptor beta chain was recorded in a study of blood T cell repertoires in COVID-19. The CDR3 is 11 residues long. V lost 3 bases, J lost 9 bases, and 6 bases lay in between. The assay was immunoSEQ multiplex PCR, and TCRdb's table has in-frame clones only and misses some. The data contain some 170,000 clones, approximately 85% of them singletons. Adults between roughly 18 and 89 years of age took part from fewer than 30 US areas. Two negative PCRs, clearance, or symptom resolution had been documented for recovered Cohort 3 donors. The receptor was derived from a middle-aged man who had recovered from COVID-19. The chain is built from TRBV12-3 or TRBV12-4 and TRBJ2-1, with a weak D call TRBD2 (6 bases). Specimen: PBMCs or T cells enriched from blood (not recorded which). CDR3 nucleotides: TGTGCCAGCAGTTTGCGGGGTGAGCAGTTCTTC. This gives the protein CASSLRGEQFF.